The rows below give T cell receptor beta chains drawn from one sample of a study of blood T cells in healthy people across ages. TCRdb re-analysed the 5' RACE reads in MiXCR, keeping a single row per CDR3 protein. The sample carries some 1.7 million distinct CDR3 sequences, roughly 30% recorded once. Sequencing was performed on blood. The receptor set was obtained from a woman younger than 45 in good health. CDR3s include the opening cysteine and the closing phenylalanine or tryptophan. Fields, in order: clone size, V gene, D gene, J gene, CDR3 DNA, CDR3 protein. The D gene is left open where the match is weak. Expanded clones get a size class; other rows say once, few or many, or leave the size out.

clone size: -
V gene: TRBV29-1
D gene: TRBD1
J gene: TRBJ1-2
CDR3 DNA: TGCAGCGTTGAATCCCCGCCAGGGGGCAACTATGGCTACACCTTC
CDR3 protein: CSVESPPGGNYGYTF

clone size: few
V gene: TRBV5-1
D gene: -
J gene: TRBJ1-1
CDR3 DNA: TGCGCCAGCAGCTTGTTGGGCGGACAAACCTCTATGAACACTGAAGCTTTCTTT
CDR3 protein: CASSLLGGQTSMNTEAFF

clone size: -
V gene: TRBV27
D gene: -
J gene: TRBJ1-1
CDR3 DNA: TGTGCCAGCAGCCCTAATACGTACACTGAAGCTTTCTTT
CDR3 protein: CASSPNTYTEAFF

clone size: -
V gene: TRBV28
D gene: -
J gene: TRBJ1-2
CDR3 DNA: TGTGCCAGCAGTCCACCCGACAGGCTCTGTGGCTACACCTTC
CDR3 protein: CASSPPDRLCGYTF

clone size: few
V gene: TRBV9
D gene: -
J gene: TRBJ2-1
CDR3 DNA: TGTGCCAGCAGCGAAGGCGGGTCCCCCTACAATGAGCAGTTCTTC
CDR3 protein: CASSEGGSPYNEQFF

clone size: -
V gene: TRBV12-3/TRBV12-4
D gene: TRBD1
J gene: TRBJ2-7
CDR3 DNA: TGTGCCAGCAGTGGGACAGGGATCGGATCCTACGCGCACTACTTC
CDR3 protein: CASSGTGIGSYAHYF

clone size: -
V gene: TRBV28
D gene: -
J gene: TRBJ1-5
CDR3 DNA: TGTGCCAGCAGTACCGGGGGGCCGAGACAGCCCCAGCATTTT
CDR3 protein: CASSTGGPRQPQHF

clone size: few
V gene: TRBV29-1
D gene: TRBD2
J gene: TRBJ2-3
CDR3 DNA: TGCAGCGTTGATGGGCGGGAGAATCTCCCAGATACGCAGTATTTT
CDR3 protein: CSVDGRENLPDTQYF

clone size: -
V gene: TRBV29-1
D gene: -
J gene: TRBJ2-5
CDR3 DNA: TGCAGCGTTGAAGCCAGGACAGAGACCCAGTACTTC
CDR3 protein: CSVEARTETQYF

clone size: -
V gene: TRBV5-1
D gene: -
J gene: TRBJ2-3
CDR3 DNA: TGCGCCAGCAGCATAGGAGGACTCACGCGGGCAGATACGCAGTATTTT
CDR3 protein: CASSIGGLTRADTQYF

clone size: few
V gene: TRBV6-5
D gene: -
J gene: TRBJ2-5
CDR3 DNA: TGTGCCAGCAGTTACTCTATAGCGGACCAAGAGACCCAGTACTTC
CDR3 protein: CASSYSIADQETQYF

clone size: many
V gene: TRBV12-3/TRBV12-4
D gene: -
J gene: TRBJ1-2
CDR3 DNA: TGTGCCAGCACCCTCCAGCGAGGCTATGGCTACACCTTC
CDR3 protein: CASTLQRGYGYTF

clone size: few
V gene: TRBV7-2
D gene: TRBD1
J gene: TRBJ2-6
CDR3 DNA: TGTGCCACCGGGACAGGGGTTCTTGGGGCCAACGTCCTGACTTTC
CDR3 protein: CATGTGVLGANVLTF

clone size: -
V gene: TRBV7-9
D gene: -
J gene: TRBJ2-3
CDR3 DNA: TGTGCCAGCAGCTCCCGAACCGACGTTTTGGGCACAGATACGCAGTATTTT
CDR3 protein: CASSSRTDVLGTDTQYF

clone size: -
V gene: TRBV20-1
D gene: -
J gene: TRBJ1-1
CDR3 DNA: TGCAGTGCTAGATACGGGGGAACTGAAGCTTTCTTT
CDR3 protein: CSARYGGTEAFF

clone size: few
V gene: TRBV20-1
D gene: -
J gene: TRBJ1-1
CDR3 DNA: TGCAGTGCTAGAGATCGATCAGCGGGGAGAACTGAAGCTTTCTTT
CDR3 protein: CSARDRSAGRTEAFF

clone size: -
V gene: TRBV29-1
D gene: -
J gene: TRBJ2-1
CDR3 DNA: TGCAGCGTTGCCCCTCCAACGGGGAGGTTCTTC
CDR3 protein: CSVAPPTGRFF

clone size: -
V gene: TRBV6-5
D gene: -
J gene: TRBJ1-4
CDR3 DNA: TGTGCCAGCAAGGGGGGCTCAACTAATGAAAAACTGTTTTTT
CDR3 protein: CASKGGSTNEKLFF

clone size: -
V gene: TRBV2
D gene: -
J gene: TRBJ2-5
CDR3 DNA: TGTGCCAGCAGTGAAGGGGCCCTTCAAGAGACCCAGTACTTC
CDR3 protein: CASSEGALQETQYF

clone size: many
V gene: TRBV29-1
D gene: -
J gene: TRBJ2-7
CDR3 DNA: TGCAGCGTGTGGGACGGCTACTACGAGCAGTACTTC
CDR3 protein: CSVWDGYYEQYF

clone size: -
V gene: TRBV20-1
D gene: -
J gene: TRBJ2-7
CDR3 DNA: TGCAGTGCTAGAGAGCGTGGAGGGACCTCCGCAAGGGAGCAGTACTTC
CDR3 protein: CSARERGGTSAREQYF

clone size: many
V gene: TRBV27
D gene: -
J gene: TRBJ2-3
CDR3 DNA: TGTGCCAGCAGTTTAACGACTAGGGGCACAGATACGCAGTATTTT
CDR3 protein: CASSLTTRGTDTQYF

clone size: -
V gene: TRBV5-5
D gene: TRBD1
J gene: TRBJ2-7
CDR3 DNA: TGTGCCAGCAGCATAGATAGCGGACAGGGAATTACCTACGAGCAGTACTTC
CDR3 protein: CASSIDSGQGITYEQYF

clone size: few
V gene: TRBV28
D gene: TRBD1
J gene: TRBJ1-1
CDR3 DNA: TGTGCCAGCAGTTTACCCAGGGGGCGCGGGACTGAAGCTTTCTTT
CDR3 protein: CASSLPRGRGTEAFF

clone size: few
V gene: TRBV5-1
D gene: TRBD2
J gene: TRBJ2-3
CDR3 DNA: TGCGCCAGCAAAGGACTAGCGGGAGCAGATACGCAGTATTTT
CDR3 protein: CASKGLAGADTQYF

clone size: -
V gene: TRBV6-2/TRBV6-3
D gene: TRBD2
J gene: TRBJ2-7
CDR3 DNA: TGTGCCAGCAGTCAGCGGGAGCTCAGCAATGAGCAGTACTTC
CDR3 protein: CASSQRELSNEQYF

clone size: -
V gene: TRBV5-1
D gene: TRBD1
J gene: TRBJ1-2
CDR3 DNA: TGCGCCAGCAGCTTGGAGGGGGCGCGGGCGGATGGCTACACCTTC
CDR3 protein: CASSLEGARADGYTF

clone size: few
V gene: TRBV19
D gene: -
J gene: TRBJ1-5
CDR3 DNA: TGTGCCAGTAGTATTATCGGAACAAGCAATCAGCCCCAGCATTTT
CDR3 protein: CASSIIGTSNQPQHF

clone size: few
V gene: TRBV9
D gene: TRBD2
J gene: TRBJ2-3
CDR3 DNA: TGTGCCAGCAGCGTAGAAGTGACTAGCGGGAGGAATACGCAGTATTTT
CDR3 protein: CASSVEVTSGRNTQYF

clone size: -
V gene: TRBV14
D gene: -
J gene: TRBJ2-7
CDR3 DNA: TGTGCCAGCAGCCAGAGGAATACCTACGAGCAGTACTTC
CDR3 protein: CASSQRNTYEQYF

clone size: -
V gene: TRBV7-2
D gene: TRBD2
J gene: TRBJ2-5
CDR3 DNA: TGTGCCAGCAGCGCCCCCCTAGCGGGAGGGCGGGAGACCCAGTACTTC
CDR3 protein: CASSAPLAGGRETQYF

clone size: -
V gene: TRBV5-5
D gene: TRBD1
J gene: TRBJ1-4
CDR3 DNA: TGTGCCAGCAGCCGGACAGGGGCAGGTGAAAAACGGTTTTTT
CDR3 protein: CASSRTGAGEKRFF

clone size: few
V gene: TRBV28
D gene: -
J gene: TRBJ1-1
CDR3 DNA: TGTGCCAGCAGTTTTTGGGGGCGTCTATCGAACACTGAAGCTTTCTTT
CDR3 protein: CASSFWGRLSNTEAFF

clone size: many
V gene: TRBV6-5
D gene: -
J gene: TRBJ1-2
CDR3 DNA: TGTGCCAGCAGTATTTCATCCCTGAACTATGGCTACACCTTC
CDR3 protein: CASSISSLNYGYTF

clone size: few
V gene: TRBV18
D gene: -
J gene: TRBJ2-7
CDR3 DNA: TGTGCCAGCTCAAATAGGGGCGAGCAGTACTTC
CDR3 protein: CASSNRGEQYF

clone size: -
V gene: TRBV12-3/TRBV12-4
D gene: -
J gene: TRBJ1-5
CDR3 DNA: TGTGCCAGCAGTTTAGGCGGAGCACCAACCCAGCATTTT
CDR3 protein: CASSLGGAPTQHF

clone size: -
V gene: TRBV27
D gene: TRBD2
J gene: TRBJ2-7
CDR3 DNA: TGTGCCAGCAGTTTATCGACTAGCTTGGAGTACGAGCAGTACTTC
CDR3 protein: CASSLSTSLEYEQYF

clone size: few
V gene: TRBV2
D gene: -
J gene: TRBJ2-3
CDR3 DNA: TGTGCCAGCAGTGAGGGGATCCCCTCGGTGGATACGCAGTATTTT
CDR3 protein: CASSEGIPSVDTQYF

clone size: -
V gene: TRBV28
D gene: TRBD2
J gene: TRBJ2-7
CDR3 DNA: TGTGCCAGCAGCCCTAGCGGGGGGACTTTATACGAGCAGTACTTC
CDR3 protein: CASSPSGGTLYEQYF

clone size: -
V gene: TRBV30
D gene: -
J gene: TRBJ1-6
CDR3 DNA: TGTGCCTGGGCCGGGAGGAATAATTCACCCCTCCACTTT
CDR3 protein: CAWAGRNNSPLHF

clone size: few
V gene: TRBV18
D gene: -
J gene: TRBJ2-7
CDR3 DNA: TGTGCCAGCTCACCACCGGGCCCTAACCCCTACGAGCAGTACTTC
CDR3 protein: CASSPPGPNPYEQYF

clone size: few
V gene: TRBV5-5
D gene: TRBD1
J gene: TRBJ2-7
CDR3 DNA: TGTGCCAGCAGCTCCGGGACAGGGTGGAACGAGCAGTACTTC
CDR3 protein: CASSSGTGWNEQYF

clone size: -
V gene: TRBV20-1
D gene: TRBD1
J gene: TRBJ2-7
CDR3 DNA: TGCAGTGCTAGATACCCTGGGACAGGGCACGAGCAGTACTTC
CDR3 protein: CSARYPGTGHEQYF

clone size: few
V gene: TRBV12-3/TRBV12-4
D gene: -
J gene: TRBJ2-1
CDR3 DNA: TGTGCCGCCCGAGACAGCTCCTACAATGAGCAGTTCTTC
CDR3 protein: CAARDSSYNEQFF

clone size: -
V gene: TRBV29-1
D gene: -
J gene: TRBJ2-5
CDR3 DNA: TGCAGCGGCAGAAAAGGGGGGGGCGTTGTTCAAGAGACCCAGTACTTC
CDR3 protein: CSGRKGGGVVQETQYF

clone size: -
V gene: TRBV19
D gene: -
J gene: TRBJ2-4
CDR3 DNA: TGTGCCAGTAGTATGTCAGGTCCCCCGCAGAACATTCAGTACTTC
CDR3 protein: CASSMSGPPQNIQYF

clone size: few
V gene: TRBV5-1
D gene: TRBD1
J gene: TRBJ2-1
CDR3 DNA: TGCGCCAGCAGCTTGGAGCCCCAGGGGGATGAGCAGTTCTTC
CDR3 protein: CASSLEPQGDEQFF